Sequencing of this T cell receptor (beta chain) was carried out in a study of blood T cell repertoires in COVID-19 (dated by TCRdb to the early 2020s). About the study as a whole: The collaborator samples originated in the United States, Italy and Spain and spanned the acute and convalescent phases of COVID-19. Subjects who had been exposed to COVID-19, were actively infected with it, or had recovered from it provided the deeply sampled blood TCRbeta repertoires that made up the dataset. The sample metadata nearly always contained a de-identified subject ID, COVID-19 status, age in years and sex. The samples were drawn from two sources: the first 160 participants of the ongoing ImmuneRACE study, and over 950 subjects contributed by 6 global collaborators. The material from the prospective study consisted of cDNA or gDNA derived from T cells, B-cell-depleted T cells, or PBMCs. Where available, HLA class I and class II types were obtained from metadata supplied by the sample provider rather than from assay-based typing. The repertoires were made available in a free public database intended to serve as a resource for research on the immune response to SARS-CoV-2.

A second Seattle source provided samples from volunteer blood donors who had recovered from COVID-19. Collaborating institutions collected whole blood in K2EDTA tubes following their own protocols. For TCRbeta analysis, collaborators shipped samples as frozen whole blood, isolated PBMCs, or DNA extracted from either of those sample types. In the germline V gene, CDR1 corresponds to MDHEN and CDR2 to SYDVKM. The CDR3 runs 13 amino acids, cysteine and phenylalanine included. The read is trimmed to its CDR3 DNA, 39 bases read in frame from base 1. A distance of 12 bases separates the germline ends of V and J, which lose 6 bases and 4 bases respectively. Regarding this clone: Its antigen remains unidentified. No quality values exist for individual bases; no much larger clone is one base distant.

Overall study results and their limits: Clinical and demographic metadata were provided uncurated, with the amount varying by source and participant.

TCRbeta CDR3 regions were amplified from genomic DNA by means of the immunoSEQ Assay, a bias-controlled multiplex PCR. From the authors' description of their analysis: The number of nucleated cells in each sample was estimated from the amplification of reference gene primers within the assay. To quantify the absolute abundance of each unique TCRbeta CDR3 rearrangement, sequence reads were collapsed and filtered. For each sample, productive Simpson clonality was calculated by taking the square root of Simpson's diversity index across productive rearrangements. TCRdb took over this immuneACCESS table, retaining in-frame rearrangements with V and J assigned. Such tables are incomplete; in checked studies, under half of the missing clones stem from an unresolved V gene, and the remainder is unexplained. That table is the source of V, J and clone size, and D and trimming were worked out from the DNA. This sample comprises about 160,000 clones, 87% of them detected only once. The top ten hold approximately 4.1% of the sample.

The sequence joins TRBV28 to TRBJ1-2, and TRBD1 may be the D gene, going by 5 matching bases. Sequenced material: peripheral blood. This receptor was taken from a woman aged 55 to 70 who had recovered from COVID-19. The CDR3 is CASSRQTGYGYTF. In nucleotides, the sequence is TGTGCCAGCAGCCGACAGACCGGCTATGGCTACACCTTC.